These 23 T cell receptor beta chains came from one sample sequenced in a study of T cell repertoires in aging, cancer and after chemotherapy. Rearranged V-D-J TRB sequences were amplified with a mixed TRB-A/B primer pool. TCRdb called the multiplex PCR reads again in MiXCR, with one record for every CDR3 protein. Of over a thousand distinct CDR3 sequences detected, around 28% appear once; the ten largest clones hold about 15%. The template was genomic DNA from peripheral blood, not RNA. Sequenced material: blood. The receptors were gathered from a human donor with a solid tumor.

This clonotype is labeled as medium-sized (0.01 to 0.1%). The chain employs TRBV7-9 and TRBJ1-5; D is undetermined. CDR1 is SEHNR, CDR2 FQNEAQ, per germline (reference sequence). Trimming left V 5 bases short and J 5 bases short, with 13 bases between. The CDR3 length is 14 residues. The CDR3 region is CASSRLGSDQPQHF. The CDR3 region has the DNA TGTGCCAGCAGCCGGTTAGGGTCGGATCAGCCCCAGCATTTT.

Relative to its sample, this clonotype is medium-sized (0.01 to 0.1%). The chain carries TRBV7-9 and TRBJ2-7, with 8 bases fitting TRBD1. V dropped 2 bases and J dropped 1; count of bases not matched to a gene: 1. CDR1 and CDR2 from the germline V gene are SEHNR and FQNEAQ (reference sequence). CDR3 size: 14 residues. The CDR3: CASSLTGGSYEQYF. The CDR3 DNA reads TGTGCCAGCAGCTTAACAGGGGGTTCCTACGAGCAGTACTTC. The variable domain in full, completed from reference TRBV7-9 and TRBJ2-7, reads DTGVSQNPRHKITKRGQNVTFRCDPISEHNRLYWYRQTLGQGPEFLTYFQNEAQLEKSRLLSDRFSAERPKGSFSTLEIQRTEQGDSAMYLCASSLTGGSYEQYFGPGTRLTVT.

This sequence joins TRBV6-4 and TRBJ2-3; 12 positions agree with TRBD2. Losses at the gene ends were 5 bases for V and 3 bases for J; bases not matched to a gene: 3. The germline CDR1 and CDR2 sequences are MRHNA and SNTAGT. The CDR3 loop spans 15 amino acids. CDR3 in amino acids: CASSPTSGGTDTQYF. The CDR3 DNA reads as TGTGCCAGCAGTCCGACTAGCGGGGGAACAGATACGCAGTATTTT.

This clonotype counts as medium-sized. The chain couples TRBV20-1 to TRBJ2-2; 7 bases agree with TRBD1. The J segment lost 7 bases and the V segment lost 6 bases, leaving 8 bases of the junction unmatched. CDR3 length equals 13 residues. CDR1 is DFQATT and CDR2 is SNEGSKA in the germline V gene (reference sequence). CDR3 sequence reads: CSARHRGNGELFF. CDR3 DNA sequence: TGCAGTGCCAGGCACAGGGGAAACGGGGAGCTGTTTTTT.

The chain recombines TRBV4-3 with TRBJ2-4; D may be TRBD1 (6 bases). CDR3 length equals 16 residues. Germline V gene data show CDR1 as LGHNA and CDR2 as YSLEER. The V and J ends lost 1 base and 5 bases respectively, with 15 bases between them. The CDR3 region has the DNA TGCGCCAGCAGCCAAGTCTCTTACAGGGATCAAAACATTCAGTACTTC. Protein: CASSQVSYRDQNIQYF.

This clonotype qualifies as medium-sized. V usage is TRBV6-4 and J usage is TRBJ2-3, with 10 positions matching TRBD2. Germline CDR1 MRHNA, CDR2 SNTAGT. V lost 8 bases to trimming and J lost 4 bases; unmatched junction nucleotides: 9. The CDR3 length is 15 residues. The CDR3 nucleotides are TGTGCCAGCGCTGTCTCTAGCGGGGGATCAGATACGCAGTATTTT. It is translated as CASAVSSGGSDTQYF.

The gene calls are TRBV21-1 and TRBJ1-2; TRBD1, the D gene given by the table, was not confirmed from the DNA. TRBV21-1 is classified as a pseudogene. The CDR3 has 15 residues. CDR3 sequence reads: CASSTRQLLSYGYTF. Here the CDR3 DNA reads TGTGCCAGCAGCACCCGACAGCTACTTTCCTATGGCTACACCTTC.

This clonotype was observed a single time. The rearrangement links TRBV6-1 to TRBJ1-2; the D gene is possibly TRBD1 (6 bases). Trimming cost V 5 bases and J 11 bases, with 21 bases left between them. Per germline, CDR1 MNHNS and CDR2 SASEGT. The CDR3 is 14 residues long. In nucleotides, the CDR3 is TGTGCCAGCAGTCGAAGGGGGGGGGGGACGAGGTACACCTTC. It yields the protein CASSRRGGGTRYTF.

This clonotype is large. The V call is TRBV30, the J call TRBJ2-7, with D hard to call. Trimming cost V 2 bases and J 3 bases, with 11 bases left between them. CDR3 size: 13 residues. Germline assignment: CDR1 GTSNPN and CDR2 SVGIG (reference sequence). The CDR3 loop reads CAWSLSLLYEQYF. The CDR3 DNA follows: TGTGCCTGGAGTCTGAGCCTACTCTACGAGCAGTACTTC.

This clonotype is medium-sized (0.01 to 0.1%) by share. The chain employs TRBV7-9 and TRBJ1-6; 11 bases fit TRBD1. There are 17 residues in the CDR3. The germline gives CDR1 SEHNR, CDR2 FQNEAQ (reference sequence). The J segment lost 4 bases and the V segment lost 4 bases, leaving 6 bases of the junction unmatched. CDR3 in amino acids: CASSSWTGGRYNSPLHF. CDR3 nucleotide sequence: TGTGCCAGCAGCTCTTGGACAGGGGGCCGATATAATTCACCCCTCCACTTT.

In its sample, this clonotype ranks as medium-sized (0.01 to 0.1%). The J gene is TRBJ1-6, the V gene TRBV11-2; tentative D call: TRBD1 (5 bases). The length of the CDR3 is 15 residues. Trimming left V 2 bases short and J 5 bases short, with 10 bases between. Looked up from germline, CDR1 is SGHAT and CDR2 is FQNNGV. The CDR3 coding sequence is TGTGCCAGCAGCTTACAGGGTGGCAATAATTCACCCCTCCACTTT. This encodes CASSLQGGNNSPLHF.

Relative to its sample, this clonotype is medium-sized. The CDR3 bases are TGTGCCATTGGCAGGGAGCGGGGCGCCCTGGGAGAGACCCAGTACTTC. This gives the protein CAIGRERGALGETQYF. The chain recombines TRBV10-3 with TRBJ2-5, with 7 positions matching TRBD2. This CDR3 region has 16 residues. V lost 9 bases and J lost 4; bases outside the gene matches: 17. Germline lookup yields CDR1 ENHRY and CDR2 SYGVKD.

Sample share makes this clonotype medium-sized. This rearrangement joins TRBV14 to TRBJ2-3; D is ambiguous. Germline assignment: CDR1 SGHDN and CDR2 FVKESK. V was cut by 9 bases and J by 6 bases, with 13 bases left in between. The CDR3 totals 12 residues. The CDR3: CASGPGHDTQYF. The DNA of the CDR3 is TGTGCCAGTGGACCCGGCCACGATACGCAGTATTTT.

This clonotype is labeled medium-sized. The chain carries TRBV27 and TRBJ1-2, with D possibly being TRBD1 (5 bases). V gave up 5 bases and J gave up 4 bases, with 17 bases separating them. The CDR3 extends over 15 amino acids. Germline V lookup: CDR1 MNHEY, CDR2 SMNVEV (reference sequence). CDR3 bases: TGTGCCAGCAGTATAGGGGCGGAAAATTCCTATGGCTACACCTTC. It encodes CASSIGAENSYGYTF.

This clonotype was detected a few times. The chain recombines TRBV5-1 with TRBJ1-2, with 8 bases matching TRBD1. Germline lookup yields CDR1 SGHRS and CDR2 YFSETQ. V trimming: 6 bases; J trimming: 1 base; junction bases outside the gene matches: 5. The CDR3 spans 14 residues. In nucleotides, the CDR3 is TGCGCCAGCACCCCGGACAGGGTTAACTATGGCTACACCTTC. Protein product: CASTPDRVNYGYTF.

This clonotype was observed a handful of times. The chain employs TRBV29-1 and TRBJ2-2; TRBD1 matches at 10 bases. The V gene's germline CDR1 is SQVTM and CDR2 ANQGSEA. Trimming took 6 bases from V and 4 from J; bases not matched to a gene: 5. The CDR3 covers 14 residues. CDR3 sequence: CSVATGGCTGELFF. The CDR3 region has the DNA TGCAGCGTGGCGACAGGGGGCTGCACCGGGGAGCTGTTTTTT.

As to this clonotype: The junction departs from germline at one end; a sequencing error may be responsible. The V call is TRBV6-2 or TRBV6-3, the J call TRBJ2-3; 7 nucleotides match TRBD1. The germline V gene encodes CDR1 MNHEY and CDR2 SVGEGT. The CDR3 is 19 amino acids. CDR3 DNA sequence: TGCGCCAGCAGTTACTCGGGCACAGGGGCTCCCTCTAGCACAGATACGCAGTATTTT. This translates into CASSYSGTGAPSSTDTQYF.

In its sample, this clonotype is large. This sequence joins TRBV6-5 and TRBJ1-4; D call uncertain. V was trimmed by 0 bases and J by 8 bases, leaving 13 bases between them. CDR3 size: 15 residues. The V gene's germline CDR1 is MNHEY and CDR2 SVGAGI. The CDR3 is CASSYSHRGGEKLFF. DNA of the CDR3: TGTGCCAGCAGTTACTCCCACCGGGGAGGGGAAAAACTGTTTTTT.

This clonotype was observed once. The rearrangement uses TRBV6-5 and TRBJ1-6, with no clear D. The germline gives CDR1 MNHEY, CDR2 SVGAGI. The CDR3 has 14 amino acids. V was shortened by 3 bases and J by 7 bases, with 10 bases between the two germline ends. This CDR3 is CASSYGRGNSPLHF. DNA of the CDR3: TGTGCCAGCAGTTATGGGAGAGGGAATTCACCCCTCCACTTT.

In its sample, this clonotype is medium-sized. This chain uses TRBV5-4 with TRBJ2-7; tentative D call: TRBD1 (5 bases). The CDR3 length is 13 residues. Germline CDR1 reads SGHNT; CDR2 reads YYREEE (reference sequence). The germline V and J ends were trimmed by 0 bases and 5 bases, with 9 bases remaining between them. CDR3 region: CASSLGQGNEQYF. The CDR3, as DNA: TGTGCCAGCAGCTTGGGGCAGGGAAACGAGCAGTACTTC. Full variable domain (remainder filled in from reference TRBV5-4 and TRBJ2-7): ETGVTQSPTHLIKTRGQQVTLRCSSQSGHNTVSWYQQALGQGPQFIFQYYREEENGRGNFPPRFSGLQFPNYSSELNVNALELDDSALYLCASSLGQGNEQYFGPGTRLTVT.

This sequence joins TRBV6-5 and TRBJ2-7, with D possibly being TRBD2 (6 bases). V lost 5 bases, J lost 3 bases, and 14 bases lay in between. The germline V gene has CDR1 MNHEY and CDR2 SVGAGI. CDR3 length: 14 amino acids. For the CDR3, the DNA is TGTGCCAGCAGTGACAGTTTGGGAGGCTACGAGCAGTACTTC. Its protein product is CASSDSLGGYEQYF.

This clonotype was observed once. The chain couples TRBV6-5 to TRBJ2-2, with a weak D call TRBD1 (6 bases). In germline, CDR1 is MNHEY, CDR2 SVGAGI. V dropped 4 bases and J dropped 1 base, with 13 bases sitting between them. This CDR3 is built from 16 residues. The CDR3 DNA sequence: TGTGCCAGCAGTTCGTGGCGACAGGTGAACACCGGGGAGCTGTTTTTT. Translation gives CASSSWRQVNTGELFF.

The chain carries TRBV23-1 and TRBJ1-5; D not certain. TRBV23-1 is designated an ORF whose function remains uncertain. V was pared by 6 bases and J by 6 bases, with 9 bases between. This CDR3 is 12 amino acids long. CDR3 DNA sequence: TGCGCCAGCAGCCATGGTCCTCAGCCCCAGCATTTT. Translation: CASSHGPQPQHF.